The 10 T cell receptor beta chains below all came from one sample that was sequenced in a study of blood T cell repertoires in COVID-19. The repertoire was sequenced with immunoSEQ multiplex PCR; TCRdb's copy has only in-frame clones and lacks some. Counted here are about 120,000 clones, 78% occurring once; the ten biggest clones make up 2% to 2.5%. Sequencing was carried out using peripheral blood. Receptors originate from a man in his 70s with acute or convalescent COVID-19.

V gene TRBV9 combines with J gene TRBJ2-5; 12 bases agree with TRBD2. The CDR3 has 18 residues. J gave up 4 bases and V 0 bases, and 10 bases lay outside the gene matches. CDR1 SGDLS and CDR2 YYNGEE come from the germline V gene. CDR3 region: CASSVGSSGGAVPETQYF. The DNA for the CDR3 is TGTGCCAGCAGCGTAGGTTCTAGCGGGGGGGCTGTCCCAGAGACCCAGTACTTC. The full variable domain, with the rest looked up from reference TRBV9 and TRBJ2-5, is DSGVTQTPKHLITATGQRVTLRCSPRSGDLSVYWYQQSLDQGLQFLIQYYNGEERAKGNILERFSAQQFPDLHSELNLSSLELGDSALYFCASSVGSSGGAVPETQYFGPGTRLLVL.

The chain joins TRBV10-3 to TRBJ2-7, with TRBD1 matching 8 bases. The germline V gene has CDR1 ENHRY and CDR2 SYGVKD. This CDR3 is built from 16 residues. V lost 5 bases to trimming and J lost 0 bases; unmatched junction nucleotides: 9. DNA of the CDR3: TGTGCCATCAGTAACCGAGACAGGGGAACCTCCTACGAGCAGTACTTC. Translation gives CAISNRDRGTSYEQYF.

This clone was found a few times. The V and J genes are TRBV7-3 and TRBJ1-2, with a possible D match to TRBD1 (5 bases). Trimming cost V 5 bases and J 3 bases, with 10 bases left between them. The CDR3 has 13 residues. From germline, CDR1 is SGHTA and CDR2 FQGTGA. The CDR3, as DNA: TGTGCCAGCAGCCCAGGGAGGGACTATGGCTACACCTTC. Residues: CASSPGRDYGYTF.

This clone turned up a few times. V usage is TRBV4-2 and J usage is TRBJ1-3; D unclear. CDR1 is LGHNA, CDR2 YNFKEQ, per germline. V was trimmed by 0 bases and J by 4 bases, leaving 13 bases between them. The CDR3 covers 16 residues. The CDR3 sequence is CASSQDRREWGNTIYF. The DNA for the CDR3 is TGTGCCAGCAGCCAAGATCGGAGAGAATGGGGAAACACCATATATTTT.

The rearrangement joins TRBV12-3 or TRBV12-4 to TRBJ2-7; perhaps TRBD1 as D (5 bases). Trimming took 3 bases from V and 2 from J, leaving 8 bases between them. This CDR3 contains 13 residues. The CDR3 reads CASSFDSTYEQYF. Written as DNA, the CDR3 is TGTGCCAGCAGTTTCGACAGCACCTACGAGCAGTACTTC.

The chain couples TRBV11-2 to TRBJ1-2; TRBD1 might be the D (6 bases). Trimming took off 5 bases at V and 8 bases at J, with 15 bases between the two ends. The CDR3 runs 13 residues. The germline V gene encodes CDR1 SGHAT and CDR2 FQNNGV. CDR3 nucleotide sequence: TGTGCCAGCAGCCGCGACAGGATATACGGCTACACCTTC. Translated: CASSRDRIYGYTF.

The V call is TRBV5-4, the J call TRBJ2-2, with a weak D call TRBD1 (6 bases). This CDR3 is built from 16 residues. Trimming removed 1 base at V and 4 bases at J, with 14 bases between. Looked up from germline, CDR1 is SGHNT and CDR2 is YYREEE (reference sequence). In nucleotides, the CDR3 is TGTGCCAGCAGCTTGCTGAACAGGGTTTCCACCGGGGAGCTGTTTTTT. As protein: CASSLLNRVSTGELFF.

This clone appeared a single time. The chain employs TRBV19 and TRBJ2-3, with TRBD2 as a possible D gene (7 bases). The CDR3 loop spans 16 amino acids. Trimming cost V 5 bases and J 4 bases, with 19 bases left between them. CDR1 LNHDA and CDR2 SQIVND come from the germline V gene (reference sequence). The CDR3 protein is CASSPLGRGPSDTQYF. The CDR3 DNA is TGTGCCAGTAGTCCACTTGGGCGGGGGCCCTCAGATACGCAGTATTTT.

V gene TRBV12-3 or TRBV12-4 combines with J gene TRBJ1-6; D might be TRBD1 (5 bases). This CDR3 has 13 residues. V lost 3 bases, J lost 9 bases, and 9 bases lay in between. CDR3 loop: CASSLPGISPLHF. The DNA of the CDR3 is TGTGCCAGCAGTTTGCCAGGGATTTCACCCCTCCACTTT.

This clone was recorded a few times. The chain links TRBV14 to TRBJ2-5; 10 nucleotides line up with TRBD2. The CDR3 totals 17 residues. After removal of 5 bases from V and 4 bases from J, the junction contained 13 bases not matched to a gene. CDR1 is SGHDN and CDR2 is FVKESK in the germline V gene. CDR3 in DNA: TGTGCCAGCAGCATTGATCTTAGCGGGGGGTCCGGAGAGACCCAGTACTTC. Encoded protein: CASSIDLSGGSGETQYF.